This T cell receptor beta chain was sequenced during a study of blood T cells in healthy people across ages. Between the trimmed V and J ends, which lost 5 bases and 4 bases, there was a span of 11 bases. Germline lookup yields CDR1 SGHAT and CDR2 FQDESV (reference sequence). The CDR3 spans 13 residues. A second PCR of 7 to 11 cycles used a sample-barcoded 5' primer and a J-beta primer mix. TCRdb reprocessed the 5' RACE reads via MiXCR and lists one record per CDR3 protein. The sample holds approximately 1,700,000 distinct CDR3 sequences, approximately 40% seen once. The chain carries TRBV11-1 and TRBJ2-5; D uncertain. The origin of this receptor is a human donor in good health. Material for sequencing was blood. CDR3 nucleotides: TGTGCCAGCAGCCCGAGAGCTGTAGAGACCCAGTACTTC. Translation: CASSPRAVETQYF.